This entry describes one TCR beta chain. The data were taken from a study of PD-1 blockade in classical Hodgkin lymphoma. CDR3 size: 14 residues. Between the trimmed V and J ends, which lost 1 base and 2 bases, there was a span of 6 bases. Looked up from germline, CDR1 is SGHNT and CDR2 is YYREEE (reference sequence). Every one of the patients relapsed after autologous stem cell transplantation (brentuximab vedotin exposure was variable). The patients, who had relapsed/refractory classical Hodgkin lymphoma, achieved best responses of complete response, partial response or progressive disease. Sequencing used immunoSEQ multiplex PCR; TCRdb keeps in-frame clones, though not all of them. This table has around 46,000 clones, around three quarters appearing once.

The chain has TRBV5-4 and TRBJ1-4; D not certain. The specimen comprised peripheral blood mononuclear cells (PBMCs), sampled before the second cycle of nivolumab. This receptor was identified in a human donor with classical Hodgkin lymphoma. CDR3 sequence: CASSLLGTNEKLFF. The CDR3 region has the DNA TGTGCCAGCAGCTTGTTAGGGACTAATGAAAAACTGTTTTTT.